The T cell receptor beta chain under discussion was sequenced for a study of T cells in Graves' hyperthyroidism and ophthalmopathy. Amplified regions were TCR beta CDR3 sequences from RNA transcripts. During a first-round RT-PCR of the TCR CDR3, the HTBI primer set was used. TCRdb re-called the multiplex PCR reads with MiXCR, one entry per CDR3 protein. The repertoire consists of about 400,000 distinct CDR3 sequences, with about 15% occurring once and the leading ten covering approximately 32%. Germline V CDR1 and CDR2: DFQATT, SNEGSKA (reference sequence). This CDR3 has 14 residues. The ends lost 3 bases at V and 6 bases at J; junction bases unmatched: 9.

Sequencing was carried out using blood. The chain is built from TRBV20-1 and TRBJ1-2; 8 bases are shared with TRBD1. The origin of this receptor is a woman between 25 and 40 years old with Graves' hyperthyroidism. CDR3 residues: CSASVRTGRNGYTF. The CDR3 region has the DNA TGCAGTGCTAGTGTTCGGACAGGGCGGAATGGCTACACCTTC.